The clone carrying this T cell receptor beta chain came up once. Its antigen is not known. The sample originates from a study of cytomegalovirus exposure and HLA in healthy donors. Findings and caveats of the study: Later analysis associated a missense DCLRE1C variant with TCR beta V- and J-gene trimming.

V shed 5 bases and J shed 2 bases, with 13 bases lying between them. The CDR3 extends over 14 amino acids. Germline CDR1 and CDR2: SEHNR and FQNEAQ (reference sequence). With 60 Vbeta and 13 Jbeta primers, the PCR was carried out. The repertoire was sequenced with immunoSEQ multiplex PCR; TCRdb's copy has only in-frame clones and lacks some. The sample contains 150,000 to 200,000 clones, 79% of which appear only once. The rearrangement uses TRBV7-9 and TRBJ2-7, with D possibly TRBD2 on 5 matching bases. Sequencing was carried out using PBMCs. The sequence was collected from a woman aged 25 to 39 in good health and CMV-seropositive. CDR3 residues: CASSGPGGPYEQYF. CDR3 nucleotides: TGTGCCAGCAGCGGTCCCGGAGGACCCTACGAGCAGTACTTC.